The 30 T cell receptor beta chains given below trace back to one sample, sequenced in a study of T cell repertoires in cytomegalovirus infection. MiXCR, applied by TCRdb to the reads, yields one record per CDR3 protein. Of about 140,000 distinct CDR3 sequences in the sample, about 6.1% were seen once. What was sequenced was PBMCs. Every receptor here comes from a human donor in good health (CMV status not recorded). Some clones in this sample may be carry-over from other donors' samples.

This clonotype was seen more than once but under ten times. The V gene is TRBV7-8, the J gene TRBJ1-6, with D unclear. V lost 2 bases and J lost 1, with 12 bases in between. Germline-derived CDR1 and CDR2 are SGHVS and FQNEAQ. The CDR3 spans 17 residues. The CDR3 nucleotides read TGTGCCAGCAGCTTACGTGTGGGAGGGTCCTATAATTCACCCCTCCACTTT. It yields the protein CASSLRVGGSYNSPLHF.

This clonotype was counted many times. V gene TRBV10-3 combines with J gene TRBJ1-1, with D unresolved. The CDR3 consists of 12 residues. Trimming shortened V by 4 bases and J by 0 bases, and 3 bases separated the two germline ends. Looked up from germline, CDR1 is ENHRY and CDR2 is SYGVKD. The CDR3 protein is CAISGLNTEAFF. The CDR3 region has the DNA TGTGCCATCAGTGGACTGAACACTGAAGCTTTCTTT.

The chain employs TRBV5-1 and TRBJ2-3, with 9 positions matching TRBD1. There are 18 residues in the CDR3. With V trimmed by 4 bases and J by 0 bases, 12 bases remained unmatched. CDR1 is SGHRS, CDR2 YFSETQ, per germline. CDR3 amino acids: CASSVDLRTGASTDTQYF. CDR3 in DNA: TGCGCCAGCAGCGTTGACCTCCGGACAGGGGCTAGCACAGATACGCAGTATTTT.

In this sample, this clonotype turned up many times. CDR3 region: CASSPQGRINFF. Here the CDR3 DNA reads TGTGCCAGCAGTCCGCAAGGCAGGATAAATTTCTTT. The chain combines TRBV7-9 with TRBJ1-1; D is undetermined. This CDR3 contains 12 residues. Germline V gives CDR1 SEHNR, CDR2 FQNEAQ (reference sequence). The V end lost 6 bases, the J end lost 13 bases, and 18 bases lay between the germline ends.

V and J are TRBV28 and TRBJ1-3; a weak D match, TRBD1 (5 bases). This CDR3 contains 15 residues. CDR1 MDHEN and CDR2 SYDVKM come from the germline V gene. Trimming left V 9 bases short and J 2 bases short, with 17 bases between. The CDR3 DNA follows: TGTGCCAGTGGGGCCGGTCGGGCTGCTGGAAACACCATATATTTT. It translates to CASGAGRAAGNTIYF.

Many counts were recorded for this clonotype. The V and J genes are TRBV7-2 and TRBJ1-3; tentatively, D is TRBD1 (6 bases). The CDR3 totals 17 residues. Germline loops: CDR1 SGHTA, CDR2 FQGNSA. V dropped 1 base and J dropped 8 bases, with 21 bases sitting between them. The DNA for the CDR3 is TGTGCCAGCAGCTTAGTGGGGGCGGGCTTCCGCCAATACACCATATATTTT. This encodes CASSLVGAGFRQYTIYF. The complete variable domain, with remaining parts taken from reference TRBV7-2 and TRBJ1-3, reads GAGVSQSPSNKVTEKGKDVELRCDPISGHTALYWYRQSLGQGLEFLIYFQGNSAPDKSGLPSDRFSAERTGGSVSTLTIQRTQQEDSAVYLCASSLVGAGFRQYTIYFGEGSWLTVV.

The chain combines TRBV7-9 with TRBJ2-7; no clear D. Germline-derived CDR1 and CDR2 are SEHNR and FQNEAQ (reference sequence). V was trimmed by 6 bases and J by 6 bases, leaving 15 bases between them. The CDR3 has 13 residues. The CDR3 region has the DNA TGTGCCAGCAGTCCCCCCGACGGAAGCGAGCAGTACTTC. Translated, it gives CASSPPDGSEQYF.

This clonotype was found many times. J is TRBJ2-7 and V is TRBV6-2 or TRBV6-3, with 9 positions matching TRBD1. V lost 6 bases to trimming and J lost 5 bases; unmatched junction nucleotides: 11. The length of the CDR3 is 15 residues. The V gene's germline CDR1 is MNHEY and CDR2 SVGEGT. Here the CDR3 reads CASRFTGQGSNEQYF. The CDR3 DNA reads as TGTGCCAGCAGATTTACGGGACAGGGTTCCAACGAGCAGTACTTC.

This clonotype was counted a few times. The V gene is TRBV11-2, the J gene TRBJ2-1, with 11 bases lining up with TRBD2. CDR3 length: 14 amino acids. V dropped 3 bases and J dropped 7; count of bases not matched to a gene: 2. Germline V gene data show CDR1 as SGHAT and CDR2 as FQNNGV. Written as DNA, the CDR3 is TGTGCCAGCAGCTTTAGCGGGGGGGAGAATGAGCAGTTCTTC. Translating it yields CASSFSGGENEQFF.

A few counts support this clonotype. V and J are TRBV20-1 and TRBJ2-3; 10 bases are shared with TRBD2. J was trimmed by 0 bases and V by 5 bases; bases with no gene match: 2. The CDR3 loop spans 14 amino acids. Germline loops: CDR1 DFQATT, CDR2 SNEGSKA (reference sequence). The CDR3 reads CSAQRGGSTDTQYF. The CDR3, as DNA: TGCAGTGCTCAGCGGGGGGGTAGCACAGATACGCAGTATTTT.

This clonotype was counted at least ten times. The chain carries TRBV6-2 or TRBV6-3 and TRBJ1-2; D may be TRBD1 (5 bases). The germline CDR1 and CDR2 sequences are MNHEY and SVGEGT. V lost 2 bases, J lost 7 bases, and 8 bases lay in between. The CDR3 spans 12 residues. The CDR3 DNA reads TGTGCCAGCAGTTACGCAGGGACTGGCTACACCTTC. Translating it yields CASSYAGTGYTF.

This clonotype was picked up many times. The chain employs TRBV19 and TRBJ1-2; 8 bases line up with TRBD1. Losses at the gene ends were 2 bases for V and 7 bases for J; bases not matched to a gene: 12. CDR1 and CDR2 (germline): LNHDA, SQIVND (reference sequence). CDR3 length equals 16 residues. CDR3 in DNA: TGTGCCAGTAGTATACCCACCTTGACAGGGGAGGCTGGCTACACCTTC. This translates into CASSIPTLTGEAGYTF.

There are a few counts of this clonotype. This sequence joins TRBV15 and TRBJ1-2, with D perhaps matching TRBD1 (6 bases). This CDR3 spans 12 amino acids. The germline CDR1 and CDR2 sequences are LNHNV and YYDKDF (reference sequence). Trimming stripped 5 bases from V and 13 bases from J, with 17 bases between. The CDR3 DNA reads as TGTGCCACCAGCTTCGAACAGGGAAAAGGCACCTTC. Amino acids: CATSFEQGKGTF.

V and J are TRBV7-6 and TRBJ2-1; TRBD1 matches at 11 bases. The CDR3 runs to 16 residues. Germline V CDR1 and CDR2: SGHVS, FNYEAQ. V lost 2 bases to trimming and J lost 7 bases; unmatched junction nucleotides: 7. Here the CDR3 reads CASSLIRDRGRNEQFF. The CDR3 DNA sequence: TGTGCCAGCAGCTTAATCCGGGACAGGGGGAGAAATGAGCAGTTCTTC.

This clonotype came up many times. This chain links TRBV6-1 with TRBJ2-5, with D uncertain. From germline, CDR1 is MNHNS and CDR2 SASEGT. CDR3 length equals 13 residues. Trimming took off 5 bases at V and 4 bases at J, with 11 bases between the two ends. The DNA of the CDR3 is TGTGCCAGCAGTCCCTCGGTAGTAGAGACCCAGTACTTC. It codes for CASSPSVVETQYF.

This clonotype was detected ten times or more. The chain links TRBV7-2 to TRBJ2-3; 11 bases fit TRBD2. The CDR3 runs to 15 residues. Germline values: CDR1 SGHTA, CDR2 FQGNSA. V trimming: 6 bases; J trimming: 0 bases; junction bases outside the gene matches: 2. CDR3 protein: CASRLAGGSTDTQYF. CDR3 DNA sequence: TGTGCCAGCAGGCTAGCGGGGGGTAGCACAGATACGCAGTATTTT. Combining the CDR3 with reference TRBV7-2 and TRBJ2-3 gives the whole variable domain GAGVSQSPSNKVTEKGKDVELRCDPISGHTALYWYRQSLGQGLEFLIYFQGNSAPDKSGLPSDRFSAERTGGSVSTLTIQRTQQEDSAVYLCASRLAGGSTDTQYFGPGTRLTVL.

This clonotype has a count of ten or more. The chain uses TRBV7-7 and TRBJ2-2, with TRBD1 matching 8 bases. Trimming at V came to 5 bases and at J to 4 bases, leaving 18 bases not matched to a gene. There are 19 residues in the CDR3. Germline V gives CDR1 SSHAT, CDR2 FNYEAQ (reference sequence). CDR3 nucleotides: TGTGCCAGCAGCCCCTCTACGGACAGGGTCTTTTTGGGCACCGGGGAGCTGTTTTTT. Protein sequence: CASSPSTDRVFLGTGELFF.

The chain is built from TRBV28 and TRBJ1-1; TRBD1 matches 8 bases. J gave up 4 bases and V 8 bases, and 6 bases lay outside the gene matches. The CDR3 sequence is 13 residues long. The germline CDR1 and CDR2 sequences are MDHEN and SYDVKM. The CDR3 reads CASPGTGGTEAFF. CDR3 coding DNA: TGTGCCAGCCCCGGGACAGGTGGCACTGAAGCTTTCTTT.

This clonotype was counted between two and nine times. The chain employs TRBV5-5 and TRBJ2-1; a weak D match, TRBD1 (5 bases). Germline V CDR1 and CDR2: SGHKS, YYEKEE (reference sequence). This CDR3 is built from 13 residues. Trimming removed 6 bases from V and 5 bases from J, with 12 bases in between. The CDR3 spells CASIFQGHNEQFF. The CDR3 DNA is TGTGCCAGCATCTTTCAGGGCCACAATGAGCAGTTCTTC. Filled out from reference TRBV5-5 and TRBJ2-1, the complete variable domain reads DAGVTQSPTHLIKTRGQQVTLRCSPISGHKSVSWYQQVLGQGPQFIFQYYEKEERGRGNFPDRFSARQFPNYSSELNVNALLLGDSALYLCASIFQGHNEQFFGPGTRLTVL.

This clonotype has ten or more counts. The chain carries TRBV5-5 and TRBJ2-7; TRBD2 matches at 8 bases. The CDR3 sequence is 15 residues long. Germline values: CDR1 SGHKS, CDR2 YYEKEE (reference sequence). The junction had 10 bases not matched to a gene; V was cut back by 6 bases and J by 2 bases. CDR3 residues: CASTLGLAQAYEQYF. CDR3 nucleotides: TGTGCCAGCACCCTTGGACTAGCTCAAGCCTACGAGCAGTACTTC.

The table lists this clonotype with many counts. The chain joins TRBV7-2 to TRBJ1-5; perhaps TRBD1 as D (5 bases). Trimming took 1 base from V and 7 from J, leaving 8 bases between them. CDR3 length equals 13 residues. Per the germline V gene, CDR1 is SGHTA and CDR2 is FQGNSA. This CDR3 reads CASSLGWGQPQHF. The CDR3, as DNA: TGTGCCAGCAGCTTAGGTTGGGGCCAGCCCCAGCATTTT. Combining the CDR3 with reference TRBV7-2 and TRBJ1-5 gives the whole variable domain GAGVSQSPSNKVTEKGKDVELRCDPISGHTALYWYRQSLGQGLEFLIYFQGNSAPDKSGLPSDRFSAERTGGSVSTLTIQRTQQEDSAVYLCASSLGWGQPQHFGDGTRLSIL.

This clonotype showed up just a few times. The chain carries TRBV5-1 and TRBJ1-2; D call uncertain. There are 13 residues in the CDR3. Trimming took off 4 bases at V and 4 bases at J, with 11 bases between the two ends. Germline loops: CDR1 SGHRS, CDR2 YFSETQ. The CDR3 protein is CASSPAQAYGYTF. The DNA for the CDR3 is TGCGCCAGCAGCCCGGCCCAGGCCTATGGCTACACCTTC.

The table lists this clonotype with a few counts. The CDR3 reads CAAQRTGRGETQYF. In nucleotides, the CDR3 is TGTGCCGCCCAAAGGACGGGAAGGGGGGAGACCCAGTACTTC. The chain couples TRBV2 to TRBJ2-5; a weak D match, TRBD1 (6 bases). Trimming pared 11 bases from V and 5 bases from J, leaving 21 bases between. The CDR3 covers 14 residues. Germline CDR1 reads SNHLY; CDR2 reads FYNNEI.

This clonotype was recorded a few times. The CDR3 nucleotides are TGCAGTGCTAGAGATGAATTCCCCCGGGGGGGCCTGGCCGGGGAGCTGTTTTTT. As protein: CSARDEFPRGGLAGELFF. V is TRBV20-1 and J is TRBJ2-2, with 8 bases that match TRBD2. V was clipped by 0 bases and J by 6 bases; unmatched bases: 15. There are 18 residues in the CDR3. Per germline, CDR1 DFQATT and CDR2 SNEGSKA (reference sequence).

Many counts were recorded for this clonotype. V and J are TRBV7-2 and TRBJ2-7; unclear D gene. CDR3 size: 17 residues. The V and J ends lost 4 bases and 2 bases respectively, with 21 bases between them. Per the germline V gene, CDR1 is SGHTA and CDR2 is FQGNSA. CDR3 nucleotide sequence: TGTGCCAGCAGCTACTCGGCTTCCCACGACCCGACCTACGAGCAGTACTTC. As protein: CASSYSASHDPTYEQYF.

This clonotype showed up just a few times. This chain joins TRBV19 and TRBJ2-1; TRBD2 might be the D (5 bases). The V gene lost 2 bases and the J gene lost 9 bases, with 11 bases spanning the gap. CDR1 and CDR2 (germline): LNHDA, SQIVND (reference sequence). This CDR3 comprises 13 residues. The CDR3 is CASSITPRGEQFF. CDR3 coding DNA: TGTGCCAGTAGTATAACCCCCCGGGGTGAGCAGTTCTTC.

In its sample, this clonotype was seen many times. The gene calls are TRBV7-2 and TRBJ2-7, with D perhaps TRBD2 (7 bases). CDR1 is SGHTA, CDR2 FQGNSA, per germline. V was cut by 4 bases and J by 4 bases, with 20 bases left in between. This CDR3 has 16 amino acids. This chain's CDR3 is CASSSGRGGAGYEQYF. The CDR3 DNA reads as TGTGCCAGCAGCTCGGGTAGGGGGGGGGCCGGATACGAGCAGTACTTC.

Ten or more counts support this clonotype. The J gene is TRBJ1-6, the V gene TRBV20-1; possibly TRBD1 for D (5 bases). Germline CDR1 reads DFQATT; CDR2 reads SNEGSKA (reference sequence). Trimming left V 3 bases short and J 2 bases short, with 17 bases between. The CDR3 loop spans 17 amino acids. This chain's CDR3 is CSARGTEGSPYNSPLHF. The CDR3 DNA is TGCAGTGCTAGGGGCACTGAGGGGAGCCCCTATAATTCACCCCTCCACTTT.

This clonotype appeared many times. V usage is TRBV7-2 and J usage is TRBJ1-1; 7 bases agree with TRBD1. This CDR3 is 16 amino acids long. Losses at the gene ends were 1 base for V and 9 bases for J; bases not matched to a gene: 14. Germline CDR1 and CDR2: SGHTA and FQGNSA. The CDR3 DNA is TGTGCCAGCAGCTTAGGTCCAGCAGGGGGTGGTACTCAAGCTTTCTTT. It yields the protein CASSLGPAGGGTQAFF.

This clonotype was counted only a few times. V gene TRBV7-2 combines with J gene TRBJ2-3; perhaps D is TRBD1 or TRBD2 (6 bases each). Germline V gene lookup returns CDR1 SGHTA and CDR2 FQGNSA. This CDR3 spans 16 amino acids. The ends were cut back, 7 bases at V and 4 bases at J, with 21 bases in the middle. CDR3 bases: TGTGCCAGCACCCCTGAGGGGGGTATTCGTCCAGATACGCAGTATTTT. Translated, it gives CASTPEGGIRPDTQYF. Drawing the rest from reference TRBV7-2 and TRBJ2-3, the complete variable domain is GAGVSQSPSNKVTEKGKDVELRCDPISGHTALYWYRQSLGQGLEFLIYFQGNSAPDKSGLPSDRFSAERTGGSVSTLTIQRTQQEDSAVYLCASTPEGGIRPDTQYFGPGTRLTVL.